This TCR beta chain was identified in a study of cytomegalovirus exposure and HLA in healthy donors. Study summary: Early released data had 80 million or so unique TCRs, all coming from HLA-typed donors. Whole-study findings and limits: In an earlier analysis, most TCR beta V segments were productive about 87% or about 30% of the time. Despite most TCR sequences being rare, some public TCRs occurred in many donors.

PCR amplification relied on 60 Vbeta primers (plus 13 Jbeta primers). The method was immunoSEQ multiplex PCR; TCRdb's version includes in-frame clones alone and lacks a portion of them. The profile covers some 85,000 clones, with less than 80% appearing a single time and roughly 1.5% taken by the ten largest. Concerning this clone: Its antigen is unidentified.

With 3 bases removed from V and 0 bases from J, the gap between germline ends came to 8 bases. Germline CDR1 KGHSH, CDR2 LQKENI. The CDR3 extends over 14 amino acids. The clonotype comes from a male donor in good health and CMV-seronegative. The source material was PBMCs. V is TRBV18 and J is TRBJ1-1; unclear D gene. DNA for the CDR3: TGTGCCAGCTCACCTAGCTATATGAACACTGAAGCTTTCTTT. Translation: CASSPSYMNTEAFF.